These T cell receptor beta chains were read from a single sample in a study of cytomegalovirus exposure and HLA in healthy donors. Method: immunoSEQ multiplex PCR; TCRdb's copy keeps in-frame clones and lacks some. The sample has about 78,000 clones, 55% to 85% seen once. The sequenced material came from PBMCs. The source is a woman in her thirties or forties in good health and CMV-seropositive. Each CDR3 is given with its conserved first and last residue. A D gene is named only where the DNA matches it firmly. Expanded clones get a size class; other rows say once, few or many, or leave the size out.

d_gene,abundance,v_gene,j_gene,CDR3aa,CDR3nt
NA,NA,TRBV5-1,TRBJ2-7,CASSSQGEYEQYF,TGCGCCAGCAGCTCCCAGGGTGAATACGAGCAGTACTTC
NA,NA,TRBV5-6,TRBJ2-5,CASSLGAGETQYF,TGTGCCAGCAGCTTAGGGGCCGGGGAGACCCAGTACTTC
NA,NA,TRBV27,TRBJ1-5,CASSTRGYNQPQHF,TGTGCCAGCAGTACCCGAGGCTACAATCAGCCCCAGCATTTT
NA,medium-sized,TRBV27,TRBJ2-1,CASSDLQDIYNEQFF,TGTGCCAGCAGTGATCTACAGGACATCTACAATGAGCAGTTCTTC
TRBD1,once,TRBV6-6,TRBJ1-6,CASSQRQGGDSPLHF,TGTGCCAGCAGTCAAAGACAGGGGGGGGATTCACCCCTCCACTTT
NA,NA,TRBV29-1,TRBJ1-2,CSVAVQGMSGYTF,TGCAGCGTTGCGGTGCAGGGTATGAGTGGCTACACCTTC
NA,NA,TRBV19,TRBJ1-4,CASSRTEINEKLFF,TGTGCCAGTAGCAGGACAGAAATTAATGAAAAACTGTTTTTT
NA,NA,TRBV30,TRBJ1-1,CAWSPGHPNTEAFF,TGTGCCTGGAGCCCGGGACACCCGAACACTGAAGCTTTCTTT
NA,few,TRBV5-4,TRBJ1-2,CASSLEQNYGYTF,TGTGCCAGCAGCTTGGAGCAAAACTATGGCTACACCTTC
TRBD2,NA,TRBV4-2,TRBJ2-1,CASSQRSGGGSYNEQFF,TGTGCCAGCAGCCAACGAAGCGGGGGTGGCTCCTACAATGAGCAGTTCTTC
NA,NA,TRBV11-2,TRBJ1-2,CASRREGASDYGYTF,TGTGCCAGCCGGCGGGAGGGCGCATCTGACTATGGCTACACCTTC
NA,few,TRBV6-1,TRBJ1-5,CASIQSSRGQPQHF,TGTGCCAGCATCCAATCATCACGAGGTCAGCCCCAGCATTTT
TRBD2,NA,TRBV12-5,TRBJ2-1,CASGSLGGLEYGEQFF,TGTGCTAGTGGTTCCCTGGGGGGACTAGAGTATGGTGAGCAGTTCTTC
NA,NA,TRBV2,TRBJ1-1,CASSVEVNTEAFF,TGTGCCAGCAGTGTTGAGGTGAACACTGAAGCTTTCTTT
TRBD1,once,TRBV7-9,TRBJ2-3,CASSRRGDTQYF,TGTGCCAGCAGTCGCAGGGGGGATACGCAGTATTTT
NA,NA,TRBV10-3,TRBJ2-1,CAISEEDSYNEQFF,TGTGCCATCAGTGAGGAGGATTCCTACAATGAGCAGTTCTTC
NA,NA,TRBV21-1,TRBJ1-1,CASSKRRGGLGNTEAFF,TGTGCCAGCAGCAAACGAAGGGGGGGGTTGGGGAACACTGAAGCTTTCTTT
TRBD1,NA,TRBV7-2,TRBJ2-5,CASSLPGQGAKETQYF,TGTGCCAGCAGCTTACCGGGACAGGGGGCGAAAGAGACCCAGTACTTC
TRBD1,once,TRBV2,TRBJ1-2,CASSEALQGAAYGYTF,TGTGCCAGCAGTGAAGCGCTTCAGGGGGCAGCCTATGGCTACACCTTC
TRBD2,NA,TRBV4-3,TRBJ2-1,CASSQGLIAGSYNEQFF,TGCGCCAGCAGCCAAGGCCTAATAGCGGGGAGCTACAATGAGCAGTTCTTC
TRBD2,few,TRBV4-1,TRBJ2-2,CASELGLAGRGGELFF,TGCGCCAGCGAACTAGGACTAGCGGGACGGGGGGGGGAGCTGTTTTTT
TRBD1,NA,TRBV28,TRBJ1-1,CASRHQQGANEAFF,TGTGCCAGCAGACACCAACAGGGGGCTAATGAAGCTTTCTTT
TRBD1,NA,TRBV11-2,TRBJ1-1,CASSQIDRATEAFF,TGTGCCAGCAGCCAAATTGACAGGGCCACTGAAGCTTTCTTT
NA,NA,TRBV30,TRBJ1-2,CAWSVQTGRIDGYTF,TGTGCCTGGAGTGTACAGACAGGTCGAATCGATGGCTACACCTTC
NA,NA,TRBV5-6,TRBJ1-2,CASTVGGGTRGYTF,TGTGCCAGCACAGTTGGGGGCGGCACGAGGGGCTACACCTTC
NA,NA,TRBV21-1,TRBJ2-5,CASTLKISPGTGEETQYF,TGTGCCAGCACCCTAAAAATAAGTCCCGGGACAGGGGAAGAGACCCAGTACTTC
NA,NA,TRBV5-1,TRBJ2-1,CASSPLQGSEGEQFF,TGCGCCAGCAGCCCCTTACAGGGGTCGGAGGGTGAGCAGTTCTTC
NA,NA,TRBV6-6,TRBJ1-1,CASSYREGTEAFF,TGTGCCAGCAGTTACAGGGAGGGCACTGAAGCTTTCTTT
TRBD1,NA,TRBV6-5,TRBJ2-7,CASSYSTGYEQYF,TGTGCCAGCAGTTACTCGACAGGGTACGAGCAGTACTTC
TRBD1,NA,TRBV5-1,TRBJ1-5,CASSAGTGGGNQPQHF,TGCGCCAGCAGCGCGGGGACAGGGGGTGGCAATCAGCCCCAGCATTTT
NA,NA,TRBV5-1,TRBJ2-1,CATTPDSFNNEQFF,TGCGCCACCACACCTGACAGTTTTAACAATGAGCAGTTCTTC
NA,NA,TRBV5-6,TRBJ2-7,CASSPPGGNFYEQYF,TGTGCCAGCAGTCCTCCAGGGGGGAACTTCTACGAGCAGTACTTC
TRBD1,NA,TRBV6-5,TRBJ1-2,CASSDRGRNGYTF,TGTGCCAGCAGTGACAGGGGGCGAAATGGCTACACCTTC
TRBD2,NA,TRBV30,TRBJ2-3,CAWSVNSGRDTQYF,TGTGCCTGGAGTGTAAATAGCGGGAGGGATACGCAGTATTTT
NA,once,TRBV30,TRBJ2-5,CAWSVRERETQYF,TGTGCCTGGAGTGTCCGGGAGAGGGAGACCCAGTACTTC
TRBD1,NA,TRBV4-1,TRBJ2-5,CASSDRDSQETQYF,TGCGCCAGCAGCGACCGGGACAGTCAAGAGACCCAGTACTTC
TRBD2,NA,TRBV28,TRBJ2-5,CASSWAGDQQETQYF,TGTGCCAGCAGTTGGGCGGGGGACCAACAAGAGACCCAGTACTTC
NA,once,TRBV28,TRBJ1-1,CASIPQGHTEAFF,TGTGCCAGCATCCCCCAGGGGCACACTGAAGCTTTCTTT
TRBD1,once,TRBV6-1,TRBJ1-2,CASSERTGNNYGYTF,TGTGCCAGCAGTGAAAGGACAGGGAACAACTATGGCTACACCTTC
TRBD1,NA,TRBV2,TRBJ2-5,CASSEQGAHQETQYF,TGTGCCAGCAGTGAGCAGGGGGCGCACCAAGAGACCCAGTACTTC
NA,NA,TRBV28,TRBJ1-4,CATATGEWEKLFF,TGTGCCACAGCCACGGGGGAGTGGGAAAAACTGTTTTTT
NA,NA,TRBV5-8,TRBJ2-7,CASSNRDKAYEQYF,TGTGCCAGCAGCAACCGGGACAAGGCCTACGAGCAGTACTTC
NA,NA,TRBV9,TRBJ1-6,CASSAESNSPLHF,TGTGCCAGCAGCGCCGAGTCTAATTCACCCCTCCACTTT
NA,NA,TRBV9,TRBJ2-7,CASSGGRNTYEQYF,TGTGCCAGCAGCGGGGGGAGGAACACCTACGAGCAGTACTTC
TRBD2,NA,TRBV6-1,TRBJ2-5,CASRLAGGETQYF,TGTGCCAGCCGACTAGCGGGGGGGGAGACCCAGTACTTC
TRBD1,few,TRBV18,TRBJ2-1,CASSPGTGAINEQFF,TGTGCCAGCTCACCCGGGACAGGGGCTATCAATGAGCAGTTCTTC
TRBD1,NA,TRBV2,TRBJ1-2,CASSERQGSSYGYTF,TGTGCCAGCAGTGAAAGACAGGGCAGCAGCTATGGCTACACCTTC
NA,NA,TRBV29-1,TRBJ2-1,CSVTRVAYNEQFF,TGCAGCGTCACTCGGGTAGCCTACAATGAGCAGTTCTTC
NA,NA,TRBV28,TRBJ1-1,CASSGGTRLNTEAFF,TGTGCCAGCAGCGGTGGCACCAGGTTGAACACTGAAGCTTTCTTT
NA,NA,TRBV5-6,TRBJ2-3,CASSWWGLRDTQYF,TGTGCCAGCAGCTGGTGGGGCCTGAGGGATACGCAGTATTTT
NA,NA,TRBV30,TRBJ1-1,CAWGGRNTEAFF,TGTGCCTGGGGGGGGAGGAACACTGAAGCTTTCTTT
TRBD1,once,TRBV18,TRBJ2-6,CASSHGTGSPNSGANVLTF,TGTGCCAGCTCACATGGGACAGGGTCGCCGAACTCTGGGGCCAACGTCCTGACTTTC
NA,NA,TRBV29-1,TRBJ2-7,CSVVMTETYEQYF,TGCAGCGTTGTGATGACGGAGACCTACGAGCAGTACTTC
NA,NA,TRBV5-1,TRBJ1-2,CASSLAAQGSYTF,TGCGCCAGCAGCTTGGCCGCGCAGGGGAGCTACACCTTC
TRBD1,few,TRBV4-2,TRBJ1-2,CASSRRTGTPENGYTF,TGTGCCAGCAGCCGTAGGACAGGGACACCCGAAAATGGCTACACCTTC